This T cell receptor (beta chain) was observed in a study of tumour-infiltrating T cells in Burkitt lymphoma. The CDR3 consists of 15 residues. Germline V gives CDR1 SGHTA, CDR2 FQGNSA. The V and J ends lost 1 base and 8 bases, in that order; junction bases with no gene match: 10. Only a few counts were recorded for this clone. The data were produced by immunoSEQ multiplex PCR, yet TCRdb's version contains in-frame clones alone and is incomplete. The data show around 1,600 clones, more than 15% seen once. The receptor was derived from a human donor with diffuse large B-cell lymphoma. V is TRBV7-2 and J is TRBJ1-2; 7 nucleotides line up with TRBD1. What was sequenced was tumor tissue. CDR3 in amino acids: CASSLEGAIGVGYTF. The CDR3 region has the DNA TGTGCCAGCAGCTTAGAGGGGGCGATTGGAGTGGGCTACACCTTC.